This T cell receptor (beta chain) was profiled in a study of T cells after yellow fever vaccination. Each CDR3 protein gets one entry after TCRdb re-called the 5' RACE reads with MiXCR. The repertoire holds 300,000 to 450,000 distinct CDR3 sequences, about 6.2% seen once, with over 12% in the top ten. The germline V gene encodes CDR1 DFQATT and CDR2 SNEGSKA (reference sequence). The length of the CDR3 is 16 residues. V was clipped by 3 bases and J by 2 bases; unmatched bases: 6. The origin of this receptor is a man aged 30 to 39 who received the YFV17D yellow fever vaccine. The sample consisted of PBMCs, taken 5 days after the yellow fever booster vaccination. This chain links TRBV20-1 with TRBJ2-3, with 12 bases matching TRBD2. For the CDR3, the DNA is TGCAGTGCTAGGGCTGGACTAGCGGGGATCACAGATACGCAGTATTTT. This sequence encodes CSARAGLAGITDTQYF.